The T cell receptor beta chain under discussion was sequenced for a study of patients and donors after allogeneic stem cell transplantation. This clonotype appeared a few times. TCRdb recomputed calls from the RT-PCR reads with MiXCR, one row per CDR3 protein. Of around 240,000 distinct CDR3 sequences detected, roughly 14% appear once; the ten largest clones hold around 10%. The source material was blood, either unsorted or a sorted T cell fraction (not recorded which). This clonotype was sampled from a human donor who was either an allogeneic HSCT recipient or a stem cell or donor lymphocyte infusion donor (not recorded which). It is not recorded whose cells these are; they may come from a transplant donor.

Here the CDR3 reads CASQRGLDQPQHF. The CDR3 DNA is TGTGCCTCCCAACGGGGGCTGGATCAGCCCCAGCATTTT. The chain is built from TRBV6-4 and TRBJ1-5, with D perhaps TRBD1 (6 bases). Trimming took off 11 bases at V and 5 bases at J, with 16 bases between the two ends. The CDR3 is 13 residues long. Per the germline V gene, CDR1 is MRHNA and CDR2 is SNTAGT.